The 28 T cell receptor beta chains in this list originate from one sample, sequenced in a study of long-term antiretroviral therapy in people with HIV. An immunoSEQ assay, version v3.0, was performed at survey level. TCRdb keeps only in-frame clones here, not all; method: immunoSEQ multiplex PCR. The repertoire includes about 38,000 clones, around 80% of them detected once, and roughly 5.6% sits in the top ten. The sequenced sample was unsorted PBMCs, obtained 1.5 years after starting antiretroviral therapy. The receptors derive from a man younger than 30 with HIV.

Here the CDR3 DNA reads TGTGCCAGCACAACCAGGGCTTATAACTATGGCTACACCTTC. Encoded protein: CASTTRAYNYGYTF. This rearrangement joins TRBV6-5 to TRBJ1-2; a weak D match, TRBD1 (5 bases). Germline assignment: CDR1 MNHEY and CDR2 SVGAGI. V lost 7 bases and J 1 base, leaving 13 bases between the germline ends. The CDR3 extends over 14 amino acids.

In the case of this clone: The junction and the germline gene differ at one end; a read error may be behind it. J is TRBJ2-3 and V is TRBV7-7, with 9 bases identical to TRBD2. There are 15 residues in the CDR3. Germline V gene lookup returns CDR1 SSHAT and CDR2 FNYEAQ (reference sequence). The CDR3 is CASSRLGLASDTQYF. CDR3 DNA: TGTGCTAGCAGCCGTCTAGGACTAGCGTCAGATACGCAGTATTTT.

The rearrangement links TRBV5-5 to TRBJ1-1; D is undetermined. The germline V and J ends were trimmed by 1 base and 5 bases, with 15 bases remaining between them. CDR1 is SGHKS, CDR2 YYEKEE, per germline (reference sequence). The CDR3 runs 15 residues. The CDR3 sequence is CASSLMAGKDTEAFF. The CDR3 nucleotides are TGTGCCAGCAGCTTGATGGCTGGGAAGGATACTGAAGCTTTCTTT.

V gene TRBV30 combines with J gene TRBJ2-3; 7 nucleotides match TRBD2. This CDR3 has 14 amino acids. Germline CDR1 reads GTSNPN; CDR2 reads SVGIG (reference sequence). V shed 4 bases and J 2 bases; nucleotides not matched to a gene: 6. Here the CDR3 reads CAWTSSGPTDTQYF. The CDR3 nucleotides read TGTGCCTGGACTTCTAGCGGCCCCACAGATACGCAGTATTTT. Supplemented by reference TRBV30 and TRBJ2-3, the full variable domain reads SQTIHQWPATLVQPVGSPLSLECTVEGTSNPNLYWYRQAAGRGLQLLFYSVGIGQISSEVPQNLSASRPQDRQFILSSKKLLLSDSGFYLCAWTSSGPTDTQYFGPGTRLTVL.

J is TRBJ2-1 and V is TRBV14; 7 nucleotides agree with TRBD2. The CDR3 is 15 amino acids. Per the germline V gene, CDR1 is SGHDN and CDR2 is FVKESK. The V gene end was trimmed by 5 bases and the J gene end by 1 base; junction bases not matched to a gene: 5. Here the CDR3 DNA reads TGTGCCAGCAGCAGACTAGCCGGTTCCTACAATGAGCAGTTCTTC. Its translation is CASSRLAGSYNEQFF.

The chain carries TRBV11-2 and TRBJ2-7; D assignment may be TRBD1 or TRBD2 (5 bases each). The ends were cut back, 0 bases at V and 0 bases at J, with 12 bases in the middle. Germline V gene sequence: CDR1 SGHAT, CDR2 FQNNGV. CDR3 size: 16 residues. The CDR3 DNA reads TGTGCCAGCAGCTTAGAGGGGGTGGTGGTCTCCTACGAGCAGTACTTC. Its translation: CASSLEGVVVSYEQYF.

The chain carries TRBV7-2 and TRBJ1-2; possible D gene TRBD1, 6 bases. Per the germline V gene, CDR1 is SGHTA and CDR2 is FQGNSA. The CDR3 runs to 14 residues. V dropped 5 bases and J dropped 8 bases, with 18 bases sitting between them. CDR3 in amino acids: CASSTDRPSMGYTF. For the CDR3, the DNA is TGTGCCAGCAGCACGGACAGACCTTCTATGGGCTACACCTTC.

The sample holds a few counts of this clone. The chain employs TRBV7-2 and TRBJ2-7; D perhaps matches TRBD2 (6 bases). There are 16 residues in the CDR3. From germline, CDR1 is SGHTA and CDR2 FQGNSA. Trimming pared 0 bases from V and 6 bases from J, leaving 18 bases between. The CDR3 protein is CASSLAWRGPFSEQYF. CDR3 bases: TGTGCCAGCAGCTTAGCGTGGCGGGGTCCATTCAGCGAGCAGTACTTC.

The CDR3 reads CASSSASGWAQYF. For the CDR3, the DNA is TGCGCCAGCAGCTCCGCAAGCGGGTGGGCGCAGTATTTT. This chain joins TRBV5-1 and TRBJ2-3, with a possible D match to TRBD2 (6 bases). The V and J ends lost 3 bases and 10 bases respectively, with 15 bases between them. The CDR3 has 13 amino acids. Germline CDR1 and CDR2: SGHRS and YFSETQ.

The rearrangement joins TRBV10-3 to TRBJ1-5; D not resolved. The V end was cut by 3 bases, the J end by 8 bases, with 8 bases between. Germline-derived CDR1 and CDR2 are ENHRY and SYGVKD. CDR3 length equals 12 residues. The CDR3 region has the DNA TGTGCCATCAGTGAAGAGGGTAAGCCCCAGCATTTT. Its protein is CAISEEGKPQHF.

In DNA form, the CDR3 reads TGTGCCAGCAGCTATCTTAGCACAGATACGCAGTATTTT. This codes for CASSYLSTDTQYF. The chain recombines TRBV7-3 with TRBJ2-3; unclear D gene. Trimming took off 4 bases at V and 0 bases at J, with 5 bases between the two ends. CDR1 and CDR2 from the germline V gene are SGHTA and FQGTGA. The CDR3 totals 13 residues.

This rearrangement joins TRBV28 to TRBJ1-2; D is perhaps TRBD1 (5 bases). The CDR3 covers 12 residues. The germline V gene has CDR1 MDHEN and CDR2 SYDVKM. V gave up 4 bases and J gave up 2 bases, with 5 bases separating them. The CDR3 DNA is TGTGCCAGCAGTTCAGGGAACTATGGCTACACCTTC. Its translation: CASSSGNYGYTF.

The chain links TRBV4-1 to TRBJ1-4; D possibly corresponds to TRBD1 (5 bases). Germline CDR1 is MGHRA and CDR2 is YSYEKL. The V end lost 3 bases, the J end lost 3 bases, and 17 bases lay between the germline ends. The CDR3 contains 17 residues. As DNA, the CDR3 is TGCGCCAGCAGCCAGAGCGGGGCCCCGGTCGCTAATGAAAAACTGTTTTTT. Amino acids: CASSQSGAPVANEKLFF.

The chain uses TRBV28 and TRBJ1-1, with TRBD1 identical over 7 bases. Germline CDR1 MDHEN, CDR2 SYDVKM. J was trimmed by 4 bases and V by 6 bases; bases with no gene match: 11. This CDR3 has 15 amino acids. Here the CDR3 reads CASRHMTGFSTEAFF. The CDR3 coding sequence is TGTGCCAGCAGACATATGACAGGGTTTAGCACTGAAGCTTTCTTT.

V and J are TRBV19 and TRBJ2-1; weak D call: TRBD2 (5 bases). This CDR3 has 15 residues. Trimming took 4 bases from V and 0 from J, leaving 10 bases between them. Germline V gene sequence: CDR1 LNHDA, CDR2 SQIVND (reference sequence). In nucleotides, the CDR3 is TGTGCCAGTAGTAGTGGAGGAGGCTCCTACAATGAGCAGTTCTTC. Its protein product is CASSSGGGSYNEQFF.

The J gene is TRBJ1-2, the V gene TRBV7-9; TRBD1 agrees at 12 bases. The CDR3 covers 16 residues. Germline CDR1 SEHNR, CDR2 FQNEAQ (reference sequence). Trimming removed 5 bases from V and 4 bases from J; junction bases left unmatched: 8. The CDR3: CASSPGGTGGGYGYTF. CDR3 in DNA: TGTGCCAGCAGCCCTGGGGGGACAGGGGGCGGCTATGGCTACACCTTC.

The rearrangement links TRBV28 to TRBJ2-2; D uncertain. The CDR3 spans 12 residues. Trimming pared 4 bases from V and 3 bases from J, leaving 3 bases between. In germline, CDR1 is MDHEN, CDR2 SYDVKM. CDR3 sequence reads: CASSYYTGELFF. The CDR3 nucleotides are TGTGCCAGCAGTTATTACACCGGGGAGCTGTTTTTT.

The chain uses TRBV5-1 and TRBJ2-1, with D possibly TRBD1 on 6 matching bases. The V gene's germline CDR1 is SGHRS and CDR2 YFSETQ. The CDR3 has 16 residues. V was cut by 4 bases and J by 6 bases, with 20 bases left in between. CDR3 coding DNA: TGCGCCAGCAGCCTGGAGCAGGGATTAGGGGGCAATGAGCAGTTCTTC. Protein sequence: CASSLEQGLGGNEQFF.

This chain joins TRBV2 and TRBJ2-7; TRBD1 aligns across 9 bases. Germline CDR1 is SNHLY and CDR2 is FYNNEI. This CDR3 region has 13 residues. The trim removed 6 bases at V and 5 bases at J, leaving 5 bases unmatched. CDR3 in DNA: TGTGCCAGCAGAGGGACAGGGCAAAACGAGCAGTACTTC. Translation: CASRGTGQNEQYF.

Turning to this clone: An end of the junction does not agree with germline; a read error may underlie this. For the CDR3, the DNA is TGTGCCAGCAGTCTATCGTTAAGGGGTTCCTACGAGCAGTACTTC. Translation gives CASSLSLRGSYEQYF. The gene calls are TRBV27 and TRBJ2-7; perhaps TRBD1 as D (5 bases). The CDR3 has 15 residues. Germline lookup yields CDR1 MNHEY and CDR2 SMNVEV (reference sequence).

For the CDR3, the DNA is TGTGCCAGCAGTCCCGGTGGAAAGAACACTGAAGCTTTCTTT. Translation: CASSPGGKNTEAFF. This chain links TRBV28 with TRBJ1-1, with D unresolved. CDR3 length equals 14 residues. Germline V gene lookup returns CDR1 MDHEN and CDR2 SYDVKM. Trimming removed 5 bases at V and 1 base at J, with 11 bases between.

V is TRBV7-2 and J is TRBJ2-1, with 9 bases that match TRBD2. Unmatched junction bases numbered 10, after V lost 1 base and J lost 9 bases. This CDR3 spans 16 amino acids. The germline V gene encodes CDR1 SGHTA and CDR2 FQGNSA. The CDR3 bases are TGTGCCAGCAGCTTAGGTCGAGCGGGAGGCCTAGGTGAGCAGTTCTTC. Residues: CASSLGRAGGLGEQFF.

The V and J genes are TRBV18 and TRBJ2-2; D remains ambiguous. Germline CDR1 is KGHSH and CDR2 is LQKENI. The CDR3 runs to 14 residues. The V and J ends lost 3 bases and 6 bases respectively, with 11 bases between them. The CDR3 DNA sequence: TGTGCCAGCTCACCCCAGACCCTCTCCGGGGAGCTGTTTTTT. Encoded protein: CASSPQTLSGELFF.

The CDR3 sequence is CASSLATGTDTQYF. As DNA, the CDR3 is TGCGCCAGCAGCTTGGCGACAGGCACAGATACGCAGTATTTT. This rearrangement joins TRBV5-1 to TRBJ2-3; tentative D call: TRBD1 (5 bases). The CDR3 contains 14 residues. Germline V lookup: CDR1 SGHRS, CDR2 YFSETQ. V lost 0 bases to trimming and J lost 1 base, with 6 bases between them.

This sequence joins TRBV5-1 and TRBJ2-6; D is possibly TRBD1 (5 bases). Germline lookup yields CDR1 SGHRS and CDR2 YFSETQ. Trimming stripped 2 bases from V and 2 bases from J, with 20 bases between. The CDR3 runs to 19 residues. CDR3 loop: CASSLFAQGWGTGANVLTF. The CDR3 DNA is TGCGCCAGCAGCTTATTTGCTCAGGGCTGGGGTACTGGGGCCAACGTCCTGACTTTC.

The chain is built from TRBV19 and TRBJ2-2; D not resolved. The CDR3 spans 12 residues. The germline CDR1 and CDR2 sequences are LNHDA and SQIVND (reference sequence). The V gene lost 3 bases and the J gene lost 5 bases, with 4 bases spanning the gap. DNA of the CDR3: TGTGCCAGTAGTATCTCGACCGGGGAGCTGTTTTTT. It yields the protein CASSISTGELFF.

The J gene is TRBJ2-3, the V gene TRBV28; TRBD2 aligns across 12 bases. The CDR3 length is 18 residues. With V trimmed by 4 bases and J by 2 bases, 10 bases remained unmatched. The germline V gene encodes CDR1 MDHEN and CDR2 SYDVKM. CDR3 nucleotide sequence: TGTGCCAGCAGTTCCCCTCGGACTAGCGGGAAAACCACAGATACGCAGTATTTT. It encodes CASSSPRTSGKTTDTQYF.

This clone was recorded once. The chain combines TRBV11-3 with TRBJ2-5, with a tentative D call TRBD1 (7 bases). Trimming stripped 5 bases from V and 5 bases from J, with 21 bases between. The CDR3 consists of 16 residues. Per the germline V gene, CDR1 is SGHNT and CDR2 is YENEEA. CDR3 in amino acids: CASSEGRGVGGETQYF. DNA for the CDR3: TGTGCCAGCAGCGAGGGCAGGGGGGTCGGCGGCGAGACCCAGTACTTC.